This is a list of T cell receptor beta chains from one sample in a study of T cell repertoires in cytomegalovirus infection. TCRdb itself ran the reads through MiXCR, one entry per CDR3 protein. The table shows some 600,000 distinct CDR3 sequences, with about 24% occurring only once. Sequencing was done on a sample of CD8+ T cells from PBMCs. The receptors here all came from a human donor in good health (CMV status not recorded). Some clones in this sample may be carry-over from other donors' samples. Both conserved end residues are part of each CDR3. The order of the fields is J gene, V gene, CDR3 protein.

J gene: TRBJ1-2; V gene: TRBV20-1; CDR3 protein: CSAWETGGGGYTF
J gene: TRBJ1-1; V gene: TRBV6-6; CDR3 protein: CANGRGGNTEAFF
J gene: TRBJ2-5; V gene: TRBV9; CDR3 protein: CASSVAVSSGGQETQYF
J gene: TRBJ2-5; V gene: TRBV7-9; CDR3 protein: CASSLRTGQETQYF
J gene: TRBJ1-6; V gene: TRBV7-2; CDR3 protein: CASSPTGMNSPLHF
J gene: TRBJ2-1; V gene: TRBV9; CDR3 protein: CASSVKVSGGLSSYNEQFF
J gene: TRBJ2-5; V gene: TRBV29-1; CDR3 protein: CSVPSSGGQETQYF
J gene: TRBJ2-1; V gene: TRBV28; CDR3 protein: CASSGTIPRDRGTPKEQFF
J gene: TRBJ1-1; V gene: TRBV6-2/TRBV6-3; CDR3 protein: CASRGLSNTEAFF
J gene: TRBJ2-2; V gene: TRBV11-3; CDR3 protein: CASSLDHTGGLTGELFF
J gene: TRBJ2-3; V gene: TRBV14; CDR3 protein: CASSQDPGGLTDTQYF
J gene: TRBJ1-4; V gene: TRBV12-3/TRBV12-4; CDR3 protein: CASSPRGGAFNEKLFF
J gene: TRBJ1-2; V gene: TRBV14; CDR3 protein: CASSQIPTGPNYGYTF
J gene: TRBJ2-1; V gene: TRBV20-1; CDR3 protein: CSAAGTRYNEQFF
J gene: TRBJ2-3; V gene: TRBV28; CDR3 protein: CASSLDSHSTDTQYF
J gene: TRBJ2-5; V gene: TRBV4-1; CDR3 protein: CASSLRSAGEETQYF
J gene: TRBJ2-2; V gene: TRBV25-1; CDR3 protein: CASSEYSNTGELFF
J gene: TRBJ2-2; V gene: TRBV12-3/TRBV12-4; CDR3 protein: CASSGIPTPNTGELFF
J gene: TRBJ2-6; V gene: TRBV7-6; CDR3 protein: CASSLEGVQGANVLTF
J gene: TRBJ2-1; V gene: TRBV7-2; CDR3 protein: CASSTSGSSYNEQFF
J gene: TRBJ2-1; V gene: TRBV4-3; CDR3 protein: CASSQEGRRGGLIF
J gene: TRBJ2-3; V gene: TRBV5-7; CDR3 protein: CASSFPADDSTDTQYF
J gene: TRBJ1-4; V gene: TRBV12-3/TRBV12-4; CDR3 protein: CASSRTSVGRSFNEKLFF
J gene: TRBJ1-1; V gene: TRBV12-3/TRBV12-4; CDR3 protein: CASSPLSSLAEAFF
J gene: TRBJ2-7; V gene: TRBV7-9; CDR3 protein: CASSFPTGGIDEQYF
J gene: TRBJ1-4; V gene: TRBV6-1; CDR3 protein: CASSAGTAGTNEKLFF
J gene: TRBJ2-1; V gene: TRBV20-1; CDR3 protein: CSARRQGGVPNEQFF
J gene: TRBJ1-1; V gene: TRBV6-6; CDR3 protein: CASSYETNTEAFF
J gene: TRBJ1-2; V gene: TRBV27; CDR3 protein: CASSLSRGGVFSYGYTF
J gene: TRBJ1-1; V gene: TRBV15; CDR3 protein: CATSGQWGSNTEAFF
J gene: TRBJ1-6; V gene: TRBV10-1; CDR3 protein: CASSEPLRRLGSSYNSPLHF
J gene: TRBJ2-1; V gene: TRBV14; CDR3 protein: CASSQRSSGGRREQFF
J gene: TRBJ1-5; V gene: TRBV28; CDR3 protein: CASSFFGNQPQHF
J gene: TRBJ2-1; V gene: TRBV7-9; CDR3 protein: CASSNGQGHNEQFF
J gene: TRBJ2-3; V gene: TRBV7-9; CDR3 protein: CASSPAEGSTDTQYF
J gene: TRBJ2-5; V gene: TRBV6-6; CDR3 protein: CASRAGTSGLEAQYF
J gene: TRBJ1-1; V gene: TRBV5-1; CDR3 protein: CASSFDGTGGAWAFF